Below are 21 T cell receptor beta chains sequenced from a single sample in a study of siplizumab effects on memory and regulatory T cells. TCRdb's copy holds only in-frame clones and misses some; the assay was immunoSEQ multiplex PCR. The top ten clones hold under 0.2% of a sample with about 120,000 clones, over 85% of them seen once. Sequenced sample: non-Treg CD4+ T cells sorted from blood. All receptors derive from a human donor in good health.

J is TRBJ1-2 and V is TRBV18; D possibly corresponds to TRBD1 (5 bases). The germline V and J ends were trimmed by 3 bases and 3 bases, with 11 bases remaining between them. Germline V gene data show CDR1 as KGHSH and CDR2 as LQKENI. The CDR3 extends over 14 amino acids. The CDR3 nucleotides are TGTGCCAGCTCACCGGGCAGGGAACACTATGGCTACACCTTC. Translation gives CASSPGREHYGYTF.

The gene calls are TRBV19 and TRBJ2-5; 7 bases match TRBD1. This CDR3 region has 14 residues. From germline, CDR1 is LNHDA and CDR2 SQIVND (reference sequence). J lost 5 bases, V lost 3 bases, and 6 bases had no gene match. The CDR3 loop is CASSMTGPGETQYF. The CDR3 region has the DNA TGTGCCAGTAGTATGACAGGGCCGGGGGAGACCCAGTACTTC. Looking up the rest from reference TRBV19 and TRBJ2-5 gives the full variable domain: DGGITQSPKYLFRKEGQNVTLSCEQNLNHDAMYWYRQDPGQGLRLIYYSQIVNDFQKGDIAEGYSVSREKKESFPLTVTSAQKNPTAFYLCASSMTGPGETQYFGPGTRLLVL.

This chain joins TRBV10-3 and TRBJ1-2, with 10 bases aligning to TRBD1. The CDR3 extends over 13 amino acids. Germline trimming cut 7 bases from V and 6 bases from J; bases unmatched to any gene: 5. Germline-derived CDR1 and CDR2 are ENHRY and SYGVKD. The CDR3 is CAINRQGADGYTF. CDR3 DNA: TGTGCCATCAACCGACAGGGGGCGGATGGCTACACCTTC.

The chain carries TRBV6-1 and TRBJ2-5; 9 positions agree with TRBD2. V lost 2 bases, J lost 1 base, and 5 bases stayed unmatched. This CDR3 contains 16 residues. CDR1 is MNHNS, CDR2 SASEGT, per germline. DNA of the CDR3: TGTGCCAGCAGTGAATTTGCGGGGGGGTTCCAAGAGACCCAGTACTTC. Residues: CASSEFAGGFQETQYF.

The chain combines TRBV18 with TRBJ2-5, with D maybe TRBD1 (5 bases). The V end was cut by 3 bases, the J end by 2 bases, with 10 bases between. The germline V gene has CDR1 KGHSH and CDR2 LQKENI. There are 14 residues in the CDR3. The CDR3: CASSPYQGQETQYF. Written as DNA, the CDR3 is TGTGCCAGCTCACCGTACCAGGGACAAGAGACCCAGTACTTC.

This rearrangement joins TRBV29-1 to TRBJ2-7, with 7 nucleotides matching TRBD1. The CDR3 runs to 14 residues. After removal of 4 bases from V and 2 bases from J, the junction contained 8 bases not matched to a gene. Per germline, CDR1 SQVTM and CDR2 ANQGSEA. This CDR3 reads CSVGHRDRAYEQYF. CDR3 in DNA: TGCAGCGTTGGACACCGGGACAGAGCCTACGAGCAGTACTTC.

CDR3 loop: CASSLVGAFSYNEQFF. In DNA, the CDR3 is TGTGCCAGCAGCTTAGTTGGGGCGTTCTCCTACAATGAGCAGTTCTTC. This chain links TRBV7-6 with TRBJ2-1; D is perhaps TRBD1 (5 bases). With 1 base removed from V and 0 bases from J, the gap between germline ends came to 10 bases. The CDR3 length is 16 residues. CDR1 is SGHVS, CDR2 FNYEAQ, per germline.

The CDR3 DNA sequence: TGTGCCAGCAGCGGTCTGCAGCGTTACTCTGGAAACACCATATATTTT. This gives the protein CASSGLQRYSGNTIYF. The rearrangement uses TRBV5-6 and TRBJ1-3, with unresolved D. The CDR3 runs to 16 residues. Germline V gene lookup returns CDR1 SGHDT and CDR2 YYEEEE. V lost 4 bases and J 0 bases, leaving 14 bases between the germline ends.

The chain links TRBV15 to TRBJ1-5; 7 bases are a match to TRBD1. The V gene's germline CDR1 is LNHNV and CDR2 YYDKDF (reference sequence). V was pared by 2 bases and J by 3 bases, with 4 bases of the junction left unmatched. CDR3 length: 15 amino acids. Here the CDR3 reads CATSRPDRVNQPQHF. The CDR3 DNA is TGTGCCACCAGCAGACCAGACAGGGTCAATCAGCCCCAGCATTTT.

To note about this clone: One end of the junction fails to match germline, which may point to a read error. V gene TRBV30 combines with J gene TRBJ2-1, with 15 nucleotides matching TRBD2. The CDR3 contains 14 residues. Germline CDR1 and CDR2: GTSNPN and SVGIG (reference sequence). The CDR3 spells CAWSPGLAGGPRIF. The CDR3 nucleotides are TGTGCCTGGAGCCCGGGACTAGCGGGGGGCCCGAGGATCTTC.

This sequence joins TRBV6-1 and TRBJ1-6; D possibly corresponds to TRBD1 (6 bases). The CDR3 extends over 14 amino acids. The germline V gene encodes CDR1 MNHNS and CDR2 SASEGT. Trimming cost V 7 bases and J 5 bases, with 12 bases left between them. The CDR3 protein is CASIRRQDNSPLHF. CDR3 coding DNA: TGTGCCAGCATCCGGAGACAGGATAATTCACCCCTCCACTTT.

V and J are TRBV13 and TRBJ2-5; TRBD2 might be the D (6 bases). The germline gives CDR1 PRHDT, CDR2 FYEKMQ (reference sequence). The CDR3 has 14 residues. Trimming took off 5 bases at V and 2 bases at J, with 12 bases between the two ends. CDR3 residues: CASSQEGPQETQYF. As DNA, the CDR3 is TGTGCCAGCAGCCAGGAGGGACCGCAAGAGACCCAGTACTTC.

V and J are TRBV13 and TRBJ1-2, with 9 bases matching TRBD1. The V gene end was trimmed by 0 bases and the J gene end by 3 bases; junction bases not matched to a gene: 11. This CDR3 spans 18 amino acids. Germline CDR1 is PRHDT and CDR2 is FYEKMQ (reference sequence). The CDR3 region is CASSLGNRDRVTHYGYTF. In DNA form, the CDR3 reads TGTGCCAGCAGCTTAGGGAACCGGGACAGGGTTACGCACTATGGCTACACCTTC.

The chain links TRBV18 to TRBJ2-5; possible D gene TRBD1, 6 bases. Germline-derived CDR1 and CDR2 are KGHSH and LQKENI. The CDR3 consists of 13 residues. V lost 2 bases and J lost 5, with 9 bases in between. The CDR3 here is CASSPAGDETQYF. The CDR3 region has the DNA TGTGCCAGCTCACCAGCAGGGGATGAGACCCAGTACTTC.

This chain links TRBV29-1 with TRBJ2-1, with TRBD1 identical over 9 bases. V lost 6 bases, J lost 5 bases, and 2 bases stayed unmatched. Germline lookup yields CDR1 SQVTM and CDR2 ANQGSEA. There are 12 residues in the CDR3. CDR3 protein: CSVDRGHNEQFF. As DNA, the CDR3 is TGCAGCGTGGACAGGGGCCACAATGAGCAGTTCTTC.

The genes are TRBV5-5 and TRBJ1-2, with unresolved D. V lost 0 bases to trimming and J lost 1 base, with 10 bases between them. Germline-derived CDR1 and CDR2 are SGHKS and YYEKEE (reference sequence). The CDR3 is 15 residues long. CDR3 in amino acids: CASSLVAANNYGYTF. The CDR3 DNA reads as TGTGCCAGCAGCTTGGTGGCAGCGAATAACTATGGCTACACCTTC.

V is TRBV5-1 and J is TRBJ2-5; D may be TRBD1 (6 bases). The germline V gene has CDR1 SGHRS and CDR2 YFSETQ. The CDR3 extends over 16 amino acids. Trimming removed 0 bases from V and 2 bases from J, with 14 bases in between. CDR3 in amino acids: CASSLGPGQGQETQYF. The CDR3 bases are TGCGCCAGCAGCTTGGGCCCAGGTCAGGGGCAAGAGACCCAGTACTTC. Using reference TRBV5-1 and TRBJ2-5 for the parts outside the CDR3, the full variable domain is KAGVTQTPRYLIKTRGQQVTLSCSPISGHRSVSWYQQTPGQGLQFLFEYFSETQRNKGNFPGRFSGRQFSNSRSEMNVSTLELGDSALYLCASSLGPGQGQETQYFGPGTRLLVL.

The chain employs TRBV6-4 and TRBJ1-2; the D is unclear. Trimming removed 4 bases from V and 2 bases from J, with 5 bases in between. The germline V gene has CDR1 MRHNA and CDR2 SNTAGT. This CDR3 region has 12 residues. CDR3 nucleotide sequence: TGTGCCAGCAGTGCTGGGAACTATGGCTACACCTTC. This encodes CASSAGNYGYTF.

CDR3 sequence reads: CASSNRDYGYTF. Written as DNA, the CDR3 is TGTGCCAGCAGCAATCGGGACTATGGCTACACCTTC. The chain links TRBV11-1 to TRBJ1-2; D remains ambiguous. V dropped 5 bases and J dropped 3 bases, with 7 bases sitting between them. The CDR3 covers 12 residues. CDR1 SGHAT and CDR2 FQDESV come from the germline V gene (reference sequence).

The rearrangement uses TRBV12-5 and TRBJ1-3; no reliable D call. The CDR3 runs 13 residues. V was cut by 3 bases and J by 0 bases, with 3 bases left in between. The germline gives CDR1 LGHNT, CDR2 FRNRAP. As DNA, the CDR3 is TGTGCTAGTGGTTTAGACTCTGGAAACACCATATATTTT. It codes for CASGLDSGNTIYF. The whole variable domain, filled in from reference TRBV12-5 and TRBJ1-3, reads DARVTQTPRHKVTEMGQEVTMRCQPILGHNTVFWYRQTMMQGLELLAYFRNRAPLDDSGMPKDRFSAEMPDATLATLKIQPSEPRDSAVYFCASGLDSGNTIYFGEGSWLTVV.

The V call is TRBV5-1, the J call TRBJ2-7, with D possibly being TRBD2 (6 bases). V lost 2 bases, J lost 5 bases, and 14 bases lay in between. The germline CDR1 and CDR2 sequences are SGHRS and YFSETQ. This CDR3 contains 14 residues. The CDR3 is CASSFAGPSDEQYF. The CDR3 nucleotides read TGCGCCAGCAGCTTTGCGGGACCTTCGGACGAGCAGTACTTC.